The 15 T cell receptor beta chains below come from one sample, sequenced in a study of long-term antiretroviral therapy in people with HIV. The authors ran the immunoSEQ assay, v3.0, at survey level. Profiling relied on immunoSEQ multiplex PCR, and the TCRdb table lists in-frame clones only, not all of them. The sample shows tens of thousands of clones, 80% of them seen only once. The sample here was unsorted PBMCs, taken 0.3 years after starting antiretroviral therapy. Receptor source: a man aged 40-49 years with HIV.

In its sample, this clone was seen a few times. The genes are TRBV4-2 and TRBJ2-2; 9 bases are a match to TRBD1. The CDR3 has 16 residues. The germline gives CDR1 LGHNA, CDR2 YNFKEQ. V dropped 4 bases and J dropped 5; count of bases not matched to a gene: 8. CDR3 sequence reads: CASSRDRDRETGELFF. CDR3 nucleotides: TGTGCCAGCAGCCGGGATAGGGACAGGGAGACCGGGGAGCTGTTTTTT.

The chain combines TRBV7-2 with TRBJ1-1; D perhaps matches TRBD1 (6 bases). V dropped 5 bases and J dropped 2 bases, with 12 bases sitting between them. CDR1 SGHTA and CDR2 FQGNSA come from the germline V gene. This CDR3 comprises 14 residues. The CDR3, as DNA: TGTGCCAGCAGCCGCCTAGGGGGAAACACTGAAGCTTTCTTT. This sequence encodes CASSRLGGNTEAFF.

This clone appeared a single time. The chain links TRBV11-2 to TRBJ2-5; possible D gene TRBD2, 7 bases. CDR1 is SGHAT and CDR2 is FQNNGV in the germline V gene. V was cut by 1 base and J by 6 bases, with 12 bases left in between. The CDR3 loop spans 14 amino acids. This CDR3 is CASSLAAGAKTQYF. The CDR3 region has the DNA TGTGCCAGCAGCTTAGCGGCGGGGGCAAAGACCCAGTACTTC.

The rearrangement uses TRBV5-4 and TRBJ2-7, with 7 bases identical to TRBD1. The junction had 4 bases not matched to a gene; V was cut back by 4 bases and J by 3 bases. Germline V gene data show CDR1 as SGHNT and CDR2 as YYREEE (reference sequence). This CDR3 contains 13 residues. The CDR3 reads CASSPGQDYEQYF. The CDR3 DNA reads TGTGCCAGCAGCCCCGGACAGGACTACGAGCAGTACTTC.

To note about this clone: At one end, the junction sequence differs from germline, possibly due to a read error. The chain uses TRBV6-6 and TRBJ2-7; tentatively, D is TRBD1 or TRBD2 (6 bases each). Germline CDR1 MNHNY, CDR2 SVGAGI (reference sequence). This CDR3 contains 15 residues. The CDR3 loop reads CASSHSGEEGNEQYF. CDR3 in DNA: TGTGCCAGCAGTCACTCAGGGGAGGAAGGTAACGAGCAGTACTTC.

The genes are TRBV5-1 and TRBJ2-5; the D is unclear. The CDR3 has 14 amino acids. CDR1 is SGHRS and CDR2 is YFSETQ in the germline V gene. Trimming stripped 5 bases from V and 1 base from J, with 12 bases between. The CDR3 nucleotides are TGCGCCAGCAGACCCACATCTTCCCAAGAGACCCAGTACTTC. Translating it yields CASRPTSSQETQYF. Full variable domain (outside the CDR3, taken from reference TRBV5-1 and TRBJ2-5): KAGVTQTPRYLIKTRGQQVTLSCSPISGHRSVSWYQQTPGQGLQFLFEYFSETQRNKGNFPGRFSGRQFSNSRSEMNVSTLELGDSALYLCASRPTSSQETQYFGPGTRLLVL.

This clone is classed as medium-sized. The genes are TRBV28 and TRBJ2-7; a weak D match, TRBD1 (5 bases). Trimming left V 8 bases short and J 6 bases short, with 20 bases between. The CDR3 sequence is 14 residues long. Germline CDR1 and CDR2: MDHEN and SYDVKM. CDR3 in amino acids: CASAPLDKDLEQYF. CDR3 DNA: TGTGCCAGCGCCCCCCTGGACAAGGACCTCGAGCAGTACTTC.

In this sample, this clone turned up a few times. J is TRBJ1-5 and V is TRBV6-4; D not certain. Germline-derived CDR1 and CDR2 are MRHNA and SNTAGT. The CDR3 contains 15 residues. V was clipped by 4 bases and J by 5 bases, with 15 bases between them. CDR3 in amino acids: CASSVLPPRDQPQHF. CDR3 DNA sequence: TGTGCCAGCAGTGTTCTACCTCCAAGGGATCAGCCCCAGCATTTT.

This clone was seen once. The V and J genes are TRBV7-2 and TRBJ2-7, with 7 bases identical to TRBD2. Germline trimming cut 5 bases from V and 0 bases from J; bases unmatched to any gene: 7. CDR3 size: 15 residues. Germline values: CDR1 SGHTA, CDR2 FQGNSA. This CDR3 reads CASSDSGSASYEQYF. DNA for the CDR3: TGTGCCAGCAGCGATAGCGGGTCCGCCTCCTACGAGCAGTACTTC.

CDR3 in amino acids: CAIRGVAEYEQYF. In DNA form, the CDR3 reads TGTGCCATCAGAGGGGTGGCCGAGTACGAGCAGTACTTC. The rearrangement uses TRBV10-3 and TRBJ2-7, with D perhaps TRBD1 (5 bases). The V gene's germline CDR1 is ENHRY and CDR2 SYGVKD. This CDR3 is 13 amino acids long. Trimming shortened V by 6 bases and J by 4 bases, and 13 bases separated the two germline ends.

This chain connects TRBV5-1 to TRBJ2-1; 10 nucleotides agree with TRBD2. The CDR3 extends over 18 amino acids. The V gene's germline CDR1 is SGHRS and CDR2 YFSETQ. V was clipped by 0 bases and J by 6 bases; unmatched bases: 12. The CDR3 loop is CASSLGPLAGVQGNEQFF. Here the CDR3 DNA reads TGCGCCAGCAGCTTGGGGCCCCTAGCGGGGGTGCAGGGCAATGAGCAGTTCTTC.

V is TRBV10-2 and J is TRBJ2-7; 7 bases map to TRBD2. From germline, CDR1 is WSHSY and CDR2 SAAADI. The CDR3 is 13 residues long. J lost 3 bases, V lost 3 bases, and 2 bases had no gene match. CDR3 sequence (DNA): TGCGCCAGCAGTGAAGGACTAGACTACGAGCAGTACTTC. It codes for CASSEGLDYEQYF.

The V and J genes are TRBV7-9 and TRBJ1-4, with unresolved D. V was cut by 1 base and J by 6 bases, with 12 bases left in between. CDR1 is SEHNR and CDR2 is FQNEAQ in the germline V gene (reference sequence). CDR3 length: 15 residues. In nucleotides, the CDR3 is TGTGCCAGCAGCTTAGAGGCCTCTGGTCATGAAAAACTGTTTTTT. Protein sequence: CASSLEASGHEKLFF.

In its sample, this clone was seen a few times. V gene TRBV4-3 combines with J gene TRBJ2-2; the D is unclear. Per the germline V gene, CDR1 is LGHNA and CDR2 is YSLEER. This CDR3 comprises 15 residues. The V end was cut by 8 bases, the J end by 2 bases, with 15 bases between. The CDR3 region has the DNA TGCGCCAGCCGCCTGGCCATTACCAACACCGGGGAGCTGTTTTTT. This codes for CASRLAITNTGELFF.

The gene calls are TRBV28 and TRBJ2-5; no clear D gene. The CDR3 spans 15 residues. Germline CDR1 is MDHEN and CDR2 is SYDVKM. Trimming removed 6 bases at V and 9 bases at J, with 23 bases between. CDR3 loop: CASRVRLDNRASQYF. The DNA of the CDR3 is TGTGCCAGCAGGGTGAGGTTAGACAATAGGGCGTCCCAGTACTTC.